This paragraph reports one T cell receptor beta chain. Its binding antigen is unknown. Base-call qualities are not available, and no considerably larger clone is one nucleotide away. This entry comes from a study of CD8 T cells in Susac syndrome (dated by TCRdb to the late 2010s). A note on the overall study: Of the Susac syndrome patients who were sequenced, 5 or 6 had clinically active disease and roughly eight were in clinical remission. Susac syndrome patients were therapy-naive, on corticosteroids (some also receiving IVIg), or on IVIg alone at blood withdrawal. The study used repertoire sequencing to test whether antigen drove CD8+ T cell activation and differentiation in Susac syndrome. Here is what the overall study found, with its caveats: The number of individuals in the TCR sequencing and HLA analysis was recognized as being relatively small. In the CD4+ T cell repertoire of Susac syndrome patients, clonal expansion was not detected.

RNA was extracted with the RNeasy kit and about 0.5 to 1 ug was reverse transcribed using random hexamers. TCR beta CDR3 regions were amplified with the immunoSEQ multiplex PCR assay covering 54 Vbeta and 13 Jbeta segments. To correct PCR amplification bias, a synthetic template baseline was used for both primer optimization and computational correction. The paper's processing steps were these. Reads were annotated to V, D and J genes per IMGT and analyzed with immunoSEQ Analyzer, keeping only productive sequences. Clonality was calculated as one minus the Shannon entropy normalized by log2 of the number of productive unique sequences. For each patient and control, public and private clones were evaluated within the 100 most prevalent clones. A clone was defined as Susac-specific if it was absent from the healthy and MS cohorts, from over a thousand published viral clones and from other ImmuneACCESS disease sequences. The public reads were reprocessed in TCRdb via fastp at Q25 and MiXCR, keeping in-frame beta chains. One record per CDR3 amino acid sequence lists the most common genes and DNA. The authors' filters were not applied to this entry. The sample data list 100,000 or so distinct CDR3 sequences, and about 93% of these were observed just once. Over 0.3% of the sample comes from the top ten.

Taken from the germline V gene, the CDR1 and CDR2 loops are SNHLY and FYNNEI. V loses 6 bases of germline sequence and J loses 6 bases, and the interval between the two ends is 18 bases. Its CDR3 holds 15 amino acids, cysteine through phenylalanine. CDR3 DNA is the only sequence kept; it has 45 bases, read in frame from the first base. High-throughput TCR beta sequencing profiled peripheral blood CD8+ and CD4+ T cells from healthy donors, Susac syndrome patients and multiple sclerosis patients. The Susac syndrome patients fulfilled recently defined diagnostic criteria for either definite or probable disease. CD8+ TEMRA cells were enriched by FACS, while bulk CD8+ and CD4+ T cells were purified by magnetic negative isolation. Blood was drawn into EDTA tubes, processed within 24 hours, and PBMCs were isolated by density gradient centrifugation. PBMCs intended for TCR sequencing were cryopreserved in liquid nitrogen and were subsequently thawed in a 37 degrees C water bath. Purity of sorted or isolated CD4+, CD8+ and CD8+ TEMRA cells was at least 90%.

This chain joins TRBV2 to TRBJ1-5, with TRBD1 as a weak D call on 6 bases. The sequence was collected from a human donor with Susac syndrome. The sequencing sample was made of CD4+ T cells from PBMCs. The CDR3 in this case is CASSVSGAPLQPQHF. The nucleotide sequence reads TGTGCCAGCAGCGTATCGGGGGCGCCCCTTCAGCCCCAGCATTTT.